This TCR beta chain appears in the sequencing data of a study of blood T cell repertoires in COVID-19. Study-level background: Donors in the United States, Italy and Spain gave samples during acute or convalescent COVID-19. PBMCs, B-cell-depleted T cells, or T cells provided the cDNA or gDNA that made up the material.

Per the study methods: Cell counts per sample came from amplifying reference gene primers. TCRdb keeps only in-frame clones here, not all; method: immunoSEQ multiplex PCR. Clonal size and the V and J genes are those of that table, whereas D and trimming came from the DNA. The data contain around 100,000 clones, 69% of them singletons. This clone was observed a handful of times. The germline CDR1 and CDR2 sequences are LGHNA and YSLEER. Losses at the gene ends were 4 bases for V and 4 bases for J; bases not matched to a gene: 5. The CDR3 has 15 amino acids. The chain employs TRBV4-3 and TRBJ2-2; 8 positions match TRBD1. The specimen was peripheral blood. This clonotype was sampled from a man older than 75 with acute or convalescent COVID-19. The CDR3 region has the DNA TGCGCCAGCAGCCCCGACAGGGGTAGCACCGGGGAGCTGTTTTTT. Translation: CASSPDRGSTGELFF.